This T cell receptor beta chain was identified in a study of neurological immune-mediated disorders. Trimming cost V 0 bases and J 5 bases, with 15 bases left between them. This CDR3 has 15 residues. Germline V gene data show CDR1 as SGHKS and CDR2 as YYEKEE (reference sequence). Sorted libraries drew on approximately 960,000 CD4+ or CD8+ T cells. TCRdb passed the 5' RACE reads through MiXCR, listing each CDR3 protein once. The sample has approximately 20,000 distinct CDR3 sequences; approximately 7.8% are singletons. The chain couples TRBV5-5 to TRBJ2-7; D is uncertain. The specimen sequenced was CD8+ T cells from blood. This receptor was identified in a woman in her 30s with HTLV-1-associated myelopathy (HAM/TSP). Written as DNA, the CDR3 is TGTGCCAGCAGCTTGGCAGTCGTGGATTATGACGAGCAGTACTTC. It translates to CASSLAVVDYDEQYF.